Listed here are 6 T cell receptor beta chains from one sample, sequenced in a study of persistence of HIV-infected CD4 T cells. The antigens of these receptors remain unknown. The immunoSEQ assay was version 4, run in survey mode. Only in-frame clones appear in the TCRdb table, and some are missing; sequencing was by immunoSEQ multiplex PCR. The repertoire has about 33,000 clones, around four fifths of them found once; the top ten carry 0.8% to 0.9%. The stimulus was lysate of CMV-infected fibroblasts, 9 to 10 ug/mL. CD40L/CD69 double-negative CD45RO-high memory CD4+ T cells were collected. The sample consisted of CD4+ T cells sorted from PBMCs after 18-hour stimulation, taken from a patient who received antiretroviral therapy. The receptors originated from an adult man with HIV who was CMV-seropositive.

The chain links TRBV3-1 (or the pseudogene TRBV3-2) to TRBJ2-3; TRBD2 matches at 10 bases. V was clipped by 4 bases and J by 1 base; unmatched bases: 11. Germline V gene data show CDR1 as LGHDT and CDR2 as YNNKEL (reference sequence). This CDR3 contains 18 residues. The chain's CDR3 is CASSPYHCSGGRTDTQYF. CDR3 in DNA: TGTGCCAGCAGCCCCTATCATTGTAGCGGGGGGCGCACAGATACGCAGTATTTT.

This clone has just one count. The rearrangement uses TRBV5-5 and TRBJ1-1; the D gene is possibly TRBD1 (6 bases). This CDR3 has 15 amino acids. V gave up 3 bases and J gave up 1 base, with 13 bases separating them. Germline lookup yields CDR1 SGHKS and CDR2 YYEKEE (reference sequence). The CDR3 here is CASSSKGGQNTEAFF. The CDR3 coding sequence is TGTGCCAGCAGCTCCAAGGGGGGGCAGAACACTGAAGCTTTCTTT. The full variable domain, with the rest looked up from reference TRBV5-5 and TRBJ1-1, is DAGVTQSPTHLIKTRGQQVTLRCSPISGHKSVSWYQQVLGQGPQFIFQYYEKEERGRGNFPDRFSARQFPNYSSELNVNALLLGDSALYLCASSSKGGQNTEAFFGQGTRLTVV.

For the CDR3, the DNA is TGTGCCAGCAGTGTCCAAGGACAGGGTAATTCACCCCTCCACTTT. Amino acid sequence: CASSVQGQGNSPLHF. V is TRBV6-4 and J is TRBJ1-6; 8 nucleotides agree with TRBD1. The CDR3 is 15 residues long. V shed 4 bases and J 6 bases; nucleotides not matched to a gene: 5. The germline CDR1 and CDR2 sequences are MRHNA and SNTAGT.

DNA of the CDR3: TGTGCCAGCAGAGACACACAGGGGGTGTTGGATACGCAGTATTTT. Translated, it gives CASRDTQGVLDTQYF. This chain uses TRBV6-1 with TRBJ2-3, with 8 positions matching TRBD1. The CDR3 covers 15 residues. The germline gives CDR1 MNHNS, CDR2 SASEGT. After removal of 6 bases from V and 6 bases from J, the junction contained 11 bases not matched to a gene.

This chain connects TRBV4-3 to TRBJ2-7; D might be TRBD1 (6 bases). Germline lookup yields CDR1 LGHNA and CDR2 YSLEER. The CDR3 totals 15 residues. Between the trimmed V and J ends, which lost 2 bases and 2 bases, there was a span of 13 bases. The CDR3 here is CASSQRQAAAYEQYF. CDR3 nucleotides: TGCGCCAGCAGCCAAAGACAGGCCGCAGCCTACGAGCAGTACTTC.

This clone was recorded once. The V and J genes are TRBV29-1 and TRBJ1-2; unclear D gene. There are 11 residues in the CDR3. V lost 4 bases, J lost 7 bases, and 10 bases lay in between. Germline CDR1 is SQVTM and CDR2 is ANQGSEA. In nucleotides, the CDR3 is TGCAGCGTTGTGAAGGATTCTGGCTACACCTTC. It yields the protein CSVVKDSGYTF.